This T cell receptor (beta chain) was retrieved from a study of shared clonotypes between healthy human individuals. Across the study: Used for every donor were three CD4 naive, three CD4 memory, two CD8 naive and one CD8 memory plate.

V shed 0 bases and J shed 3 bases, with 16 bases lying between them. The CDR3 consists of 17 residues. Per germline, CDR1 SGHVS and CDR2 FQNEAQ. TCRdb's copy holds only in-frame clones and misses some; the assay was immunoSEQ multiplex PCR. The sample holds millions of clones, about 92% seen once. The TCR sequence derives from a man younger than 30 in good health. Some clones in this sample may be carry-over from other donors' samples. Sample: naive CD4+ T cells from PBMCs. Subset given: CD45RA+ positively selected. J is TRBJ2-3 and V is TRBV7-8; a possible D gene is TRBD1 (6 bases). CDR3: CASSLASAGVFTDTQYF. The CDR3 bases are TGTGCCAGCAGCTTAGCGTCGGCAGGGGTCTTTACAGATACGCAGTATTTT.